A single T cell receptor (beta chain) is shown here with its context. This clonotype was seen ten or more times. No cognate antigen has been identified for it. It has no much larger one-base neighbor in the sample; base qualities were not kept. The sample originates from a study of human T cells and chemical hapten exposure (dated by TCRdb to the early 2020s). Background for the entire study: For sensitization, 2% DPC in acetone was applied to an approximately 2 cm by approximately 2 cm area of upper inner arm skin. The study tracked peripheral blood TCR repertoire changes in vivo during primary and secondary sensitization to the hapten diphenylcyclopropenone (DPC) in alopecia patients. Blood for TCR sequencing was provided by twenty-nine alopecia patients at one to four time points (pre-sensitization, 2, 6 and 24 weeks). Patch testing was performed on the upper back with Finn chambers containing 0.01% DPC, and the patch tests were scored after 6 days according to International Contact Dermatitis Research Group standards. Alopecia areata with under or over 50% scalp involvement, alopecia totalis and alopecia universalis were represented in the patient cohort, which was mostly female. Libraries were pooled for sequencing, and per-sample TCR yields varied mainly because of small differences in library volumes within the pool. Blood samples were taken from patients before sensitization (week 0) and at 2, 6 and about 24 weeks after DPC sensitization. Throughout the study period of about 23 weeks, patients also received therapeutic DPC doses to the scalp every week. For every blood RNA sample, sequencing covered both the TCR alpha and TCR beta chains. Overall study outcomes, separate from this receptor: After repeated subsampling, the strength of the expansion versus patch-test correlation and the threshold at which it became significant changed. The number of TCRs above 1 in 1000 frequency did not change with DPC sensitization; there was no evidence of global repertoire structure alterations. The number of PT1 expanded TCRs positively correlated with patch test score, significant at thresholds 8, 16 and 32 but not 4. Significantly more large CDR3 similarity clusters were formed by expanded TCRs than by pre-sensitization or healthy control sets, consistent with antigen-driven responses. Alopecia, a presumed autoimmune disease, was present in all patients, so the immune response of the patients might differ from that of healthy individuals.

Reading the label with the study, this specimen's time point is: patch test 3, about 24 weeks after DPC sensitization. The treatment or condition label, as the study defines it: therapeutic diphenylcyclopropenone sensitization with weekly scalp DPC. Total RNA was extracted from unfractionated whole blood that had been collected in Tempus Blood RNA tubes. At every patch-test visit, the blood draw took place before the patch test was put on. Patients were eligible if aged 18 to 70, diagnosed with alopecia and judged suitable for DPC therapy, and pregnant patients were excluded. There are 11 amino acids in the CDR3, from cysteine to phenylalanine inclusive. CDR3 DNA only is kept here, 33 bases in frame from base 1. Based on the germline V gene, the CDR1 and CDR2 sequences are MNHEY and SVGEGT. V loses 7 bases of germline sequence and J loses 11 bases, and the interval between the two ends is 12 bases.

Library preparation employed RACE. The listed sequencing device is NextSeq 500. During library preparation, unique molecular identifiers were attached to individual cDNA molecules so that TCRs could be counted quantitatively and reproducibly. The paper's processing steps were these. A median of about 100,000 TCRs per sample was observed, with a range of about 20,000 to 700,000. V, J and CDR3 annotation of the TCR reads was carried out using the Decombinator software suite. For PS versus PT1 abundance plots, all samples were subsampled to the same number of TCRs (28,000). TCRs were defined as expanded if absent before sensitization and observed at least eight times at the 2-week time point. Clones were called with MiXCR by TCRdb after fastp trimmed the public reads at Q25, and only in-frame beta chains were retained. Under each unique CDR3 protein, matching rows form one entry showing the most common genes and DNA. None of the V and J calls come from the authors' own analysis; TCRdb made them. In all, the sample holds roughly 39,000 distinct CDR3 sequences, and about 13% of those were seen once. The leading ten clones occupy about 2.3% of the sample.

The chain employs TRBV6-2 or TRBV6-3 and TRBJ1-5, with no confidently assigned D gene. The sequencing here drew on whole blood, taken in connection with sensitization to the hapten diphenylcyclopropenone (DPC). This receptor was taken from a woman aged 40 to 49 with alopecia areata. Some clones in this sample may be carry-over from other donors' samples. The CDR3 reads CASTDDKAQHF. The DNA reads TGTGCCAGCACTGATGATAAGGCCCAGCATTTT.